This is a list of T cell receptor beta chains from one sample in a study of blood T cell repertoires in COVID-19. The data were produced by immunoSEQ multiplex PCR, yet TCRdb's version contains in-frame clones alone and is incomplete. The sample lists about 200,000 clones; 81% were seen once. The sample comprised PBMCs or T cells enriched from blood (not recorded which). Receptors originate from a woman aged 50 to 60 with acute COVID-19. CDR3s include the opening cysteine and the closing phenylalanine or tryptophan.

>TRBJ1-5|TRBV12-3/TRBV12-4
CASSFGDKLIF
>TRBJ2-1|TRBV7-2
CASRSGYYNEQFF
>TRBJ1-4|TRBV7-3
CASSEGTANEKLFF
>TRBJ1-4|TRBV6-5
CASRIQGATNEKLFF
>TRBJ1-1|TRBV4-1
CASSQTSTGAVRTEAFF
>TRBJ1-5|TRBV19
CASRPQRNSNQPQHF
>TRBJ1-1|TRBV15
CATSRDGGRTEAFF
>TRBJ1-5|TRBV30
CAWRGDSNQPQHF
>TRBJ1-2|TRBV3-1/TRBV3-2
CASSHAPKGGPGYTF
>TRBJ1-4|TRBV27
CASRRGVTNEKLFF